Listed below are T cell receptor beta chains from one sample, sequenced in a study of metastatic and nonmetastatic thyroid tumors. TCRdb re-clonotyped the PCR reads via MiXCR. This table has roughly 38,000 clones, about 12% appearing once. Sequencing was performed on blood. The receptor source for this set is a male donor with papillary thyroid cancer or a benign thyroid nodule (not recorded which). Some clones in this sample may be carry-over from other donors' samples. CDR3s include the opening cysteine and the closing phenylalanine or tryptophan. The order of the fields is clone size, D gene, J gene, V gene, CDR3 DNA, CDR3 protein. D genes are given only for firm matches. Where a row states a size, it is once, few, many or the class of an expanded clone; other rows omit it.

abundance: many
d_gene: TRBD1
j_gene: TRBJ1-4
v_gene: TRBV19
CDR3nt: TGTGCCACTAAGGACAGGGGGGAGGAAAAACTGTTTTTT
CDR3aa: CATKDRGEEKLFF

abundance: many
d_gene: TRBD1
j_gene: TRBJ2-7
v_gene: TRBV20-1
CDR3nt: TGCAGTGCTGCCGGGACAGGGGGAACGACGAACTACGAGCAGTACTTC
CDR3aa: CSAAGTGGTTNYEQYF

abundance: NA
d_gene: NA
j_gene: TRBJ1-6
v_gene: TRBV28
CDR3nt: TGTGCCAGCAGCTTAGCCAGGGATTCACCCCTCCACTTT
CDR3aa: CASSLARDSPLHF

abundance: NA
d_gene: TRBD1
j_gene: TRBJ2-1
v_gene: TRBV20-1
CDR3nt: TGCAGTGCTAGAGTTCCGGACAGGGTTTACAATGAGCAGTTCTTC
CDR3aa: CSARVPDRVYNEQFF

abundance: many
d_gene: NA
j_gene: TRBJ1-5
v_gene: TRBV15
CDR3nt: TGTGCCACCAGCTTTCTCAGGGATCAGCCCCAGCATTTT
CDR3aa: CATSFLRDQPQHF

abundance: many
d_gene: TRBD2
j_gene: TRBJ2-5
v_gene: TRBV7-9
CDR3nt: TGTGCCAGCATTCATCGGGGACTACAAGAGACCCAGTACTTC
CDR3aa: CASIHRGLQETQYF

abundance: many
d_gene: NA
j_gene: TRBJ2-3
v_gene: TRBV3-1
CDR3nt: TGTGCCAGCAGCCAAGCCAGGGACAATTTATATTTT
CDR3aa: CASSQARDNLYF

abundance: NA
d_gene: TRBD2
j_gene: TRBJ2-7
v_gene: TRBV27
CDR3nt: TGTGCCAGCAGTGGTAGCGGGGGGTACGAGCAGTACTTC
CDR3aa: CASSGSGGYEQYF

abundance: NA
d_gene: NA
j_gene: TRBJ1-2
v_gene: TRBV6-1
CDR3nt: TGTGCCAGCAGTAGACAGCCTATGTATGGTTACACCTTC
CDR3aa: CASSRQPMYGYTF

abundance: many
d_gene: NA
j_gene: TRBJ1-4
v_gene: TRBV30
CDR3nt: TGTGCCTGGGGCTCGGGGGAAAAACTGTTTTTT
CDR3aa: CAWGSGEKLFF

abundance: many
d_gene: NA
j_gene: TRBJ2-3
v_gene: TRBV14
CDR3nt: TGTGCCAGCAGCCGCCAACCAAGGGGCACAGATACGCAGTATTTT
CDR3aa: CASSRQPRGTDTQYF

abundance: few
d_gene: NA
j_gene: TRBJ2-1
v_gene: TRBV18
CDR3nt: TGTGCCAGCTCCCCCGGACTTAACAATGAGCAGTTCTTC
CDR3aa: CASSPGLNNEQFF

abundance: few
d_gene: TRBD2
j_gene: TRBJ2-7
v_gene: TRBV6-2/TRBV6-3
CDR3nt: TGTGCCATCTCTCACGGGGGGAAGGAACAGTACTTC
CDR3aa: CAISHGGKEQYF

abundance: many
d_gene: TRBD1
j_gene: TRBJ1-2
v_gene: TRBV20-1
CDR3nt: TGCAGTGCATACAGGGGGAAGGGCTACACCTTC
CDR3aa: CSAYRGKGYTF

abundance: many
d_gene: NA
j_gene: TRBJ1-1
v_gene: TRBV28
CDR3nt: TGTGCCAGCAGGGGTCAAGGAGTGATTACTGAAGCCTTCTTT
CDR3aa: CASRGQGVITEAFF

abundance: few
d_gene: TRBD1
j_gene: TRBJ1-1
v_gene: TRBV28
CDR3nt: TGTGCCAGCAGTCTAAACAGGGGACCGAACACTGAAGCTTTCTTT
CDR3aa: CASSLNRGPNTEAFF

abundance: many
d_gene: TRBD1
j_gene: TRBJ2-7
v_gene: TRBV15
CDR3nt: TGTGCCACCAGCAGAAAATTTGGACAGGGCTCTTACGAGCAGTACTTC
CDR3aa: CATSRKFGQGSYEQYF

abundance: many
d_gene: NA
j_gene: TRBJ1-5
v_gene: TRBV6-2/TRBV6-3
CDR3nt: TGTGCCAGCAACCTGGACCTAATACAGCCCCAGCATTTT
CDR3aa: CASNLDLIQPQHF

abundance: many
d_gene: NA
j_gene: TRBJ1-6
v_gene: TRBV5-1
CDR3nt: TGCGCCAGCAAGGAGAGCTCCTATAATTCACCCCTCCACTTT
CDR3aa: CASKESSYNSPLHF

abundance: many
d_gene: TRBD1
j_gene: TRBJ1-3
v_gene: TRBV11-3
CDR3nt: TGTGCCAGCAGCTTAGGATACCGGGACAGGGCGCCGATGTCTGGAAACACCATATATTTT
CDR3aa: CASSLGYRDRAPMSGNTIYF

abundance: NA
d_gene: NA
j_gene: TRBJ1-1
v_gene: TRBV6-1
CDR3nt: TGTGCCAGCAGCGCAAGGGTGGGCGGTGAAGCTTTCTTT
CDR3aa: CASSARVGGEAFF

abundance: few
d_gene: NA
j_gene: TRBJ2-7
v_gene: TRBV19
CDR3nt: TGTGCCAGTAGAGCCCGGGACACCGACTCCTACGAGCAGTACTTC
CDR3aa: CASRARDTDSYEQYF

abundance: NA
d_gene: NA
j_gene: TRBJ2-7
v_gene: TRBV11-3
CDR3nt: TGTGCCAGCAGCCCCCCGGGACTCCAATACGAGCAGTACTTC
CDR3aa: CASSPPGLQYEQYF

abundance: medium-sized
d_gene: NA
j_gene: TRBJ2-7
v_gene: TRBV6-1
CDR3nt: TGTGCCAGCAGTGAAGACCCAGGCGCCACCCAATACGAGCAGTACTTC
CDR3aa: CASSEDPGATQYEQYF

abundance: many
d_gene: NA
j_gene: TRBJ1-2
v_gene: TRBV2
CDR3nt: TGTGCCAGCAGTGAAGCAGGGGGGGCTTATGGCTACACCTTC
CDR3aa: CASSEAGGAYGYTF

abundance: many
d_gene: NA
j_gene: TRBJ1-1
v_gene: TRBV27
CDR3nt: TGTGCCAGCAGTAGGAAGGGGATTTGGGTGAACACTGAAGCTTTCTTT
CDR3aa: CASSRKGIWVNTEAFF

abundance: many
d_gene: NA
j_gene: TRBJ2-3
v_gene: TRBV6-2/TRBV6-3
CDR3nt: TGTGCCAGCAATTTAGACGGGGGACCTAGCACAGATACGCAGTATTTT
CDR3aa: CASNLDGGPSTDTQYF

abundance: many
d_gene: TRBD2
j_gene: TRBJ2-3
v_gene: TRBV10-3
CDR3nt: TGTGCCATCAGTGAGTCGATTTTACTAGCGACAGATACGCAGTATTTT
CDR3aa: CAISESILLATDTQYF

abundance: NA
d_gene: TRBD1
j_gene: TRBJ1-3
v_gene: TRBV7-2
CDR3nt: TGTGCCAGCAGCTTAGGGTCAGGGGGTAACACCATATATTTT
CDR3aa: CASSLGSGGNTIYF

abundance: many
d_gene: NA
j_gene: TRBJ1-5
v_gene: TRBV6-1
CDR3nt: TGTGCCAGCAGTGATTGGCAGAGCAATCAGCCCCAGCATTTT
CDR3aa: CASSDWQSNQPQHF

abundance: many
d_gene: NA
j_gene: TRBJ2-3
v_gene: TRBV12-3/TRBV12-4
CDR3nt: TGTGCCAGCAGGCGGACAGGGAGGGGGCTTAGCACAGATACGCAGTATTTT
CDR3aa: CASRRTGRGLSTDTQYF

abundance: NA
d_gene: NA
j_gene: TRBJ2-1
v_gene: TRBV20-1
CDR3nt: TGCAGTGCTAGAGACCCTCCGATTAATGAGCAGTTCTTC
CDR3aa: CSARDPPINEQFF

abundance: few
d_gene: NA
j_gene: TRBJ1-1
v_gene: TRBV6-1
CDR3nt: TGTGCCAGCAGTGCCGGGACACGGTGTGTTCAAGCTTTCTTT
CDR3aa: CASSAGTRCVQAFF

abundance: many
d_gene: NA
j_gene: TRBJ1-4
v_gene: TRBV20-1
CDR3nt: TGCAGTGCTAGAGAGGGGAGCTTTGAAAAACTGTTTTTT
CDR3aa: CSAREGSFEKLFF

abundance: many
d_gene: TRBD1
j_gene: TRBJ2-7
v_gene: TRBV2
CDR3nt: TGTGCCAGCATGAGTTATGGCCCGAAACGACAGGGGTTCGCGGGCGAGCAGTACTTC
CDR3aa: CASMSYGPKRQGFAGEQYF